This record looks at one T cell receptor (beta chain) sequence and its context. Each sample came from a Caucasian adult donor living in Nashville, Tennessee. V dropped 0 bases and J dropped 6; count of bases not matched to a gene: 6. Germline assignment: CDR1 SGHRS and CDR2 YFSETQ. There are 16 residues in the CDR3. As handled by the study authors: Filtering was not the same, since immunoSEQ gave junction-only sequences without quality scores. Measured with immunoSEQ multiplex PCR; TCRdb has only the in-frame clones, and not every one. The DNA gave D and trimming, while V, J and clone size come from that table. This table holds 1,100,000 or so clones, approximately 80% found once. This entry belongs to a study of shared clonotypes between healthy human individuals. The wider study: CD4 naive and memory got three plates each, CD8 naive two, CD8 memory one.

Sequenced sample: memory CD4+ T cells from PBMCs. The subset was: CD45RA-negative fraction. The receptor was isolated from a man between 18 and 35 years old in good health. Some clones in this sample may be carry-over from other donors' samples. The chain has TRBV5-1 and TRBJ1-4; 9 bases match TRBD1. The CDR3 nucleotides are TGCGCCAGCAGCTTGGGAGGGACAGGGCCGGATGAAAAACTGTTTTTT. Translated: CASSLGGTGPDEKLFF.